This T cell receptor beta chain is drawn from a study of T cell clonotyping in hematopoietic cell transplantation. Study-wide results and limits: At the given depth, recipient repertoires were over 97% de novo clonotypes.

Generated by immunoSEQ multiplex PCR, the TCRdb table keeps only in-frame clones and is missing some. The data show 10,000 to 15,000 clones, almost 50% seen once. On this clone: Antigen unknown.

This CDR3 has 13 amino acids. Germline V gene lookup returns CDR1 SGHRS and CDR2 YFSETQ. V was pared by 0 bases and J by 3 bases, with 4 bases between. The chain joins TRBV5-1 to TRBJ2-4; D gene unclear. Sequenced material: peripheral blood mononuclear cells. The sequence derives from a man aged 45-65 years in good health. Some clones in this sample may be carry-over from other donors' samples. The CDR3 here is CASSLENKNIQYF. CDR3 coding DNA: TGCGCCAGCAGCTTGGAAAACAAAAACATTCAGTACTTC. Full variable domain (outside the CDR3, taken from reference TRBV5-1 and TRBJ2-4): KAGVTQTPRYLIKTRGQQVTLSCSPISGHRSVSWYQQTPGQGLQFLFEYFSETQRNKGNFPGRFSGRQFSNSRSEMNVSTLELGDSALYLCASSLENKNIQYFGAGTRLSVL.